The entry below describes one T cell receptor (beta chain). What it recognizes is unknown. This entry belongs to a study of CD8 T cells in ankylosing spondylitis. Study findings and constraints: A subset of motif variants has previously been described in the synovial fluid and blood of reactive arthritis. Researchers report that disease-linked clones proved CD8+ and relatively rare in peripheral blood. Disease-linked clones were reportedly significantly enriched in matched ankylosing spondylitis synovial fluid.

Germline V gives CDR1 KGHSH, CDR2 LQKENI. The CDR3 runs 12 residues. The V and J ends lost 3 bases and 8 bases respectively, with 10 bases between them. Generation of TCR beta libraries employed quantitative 5'-RACE incorporating molecular barcodes. Each CDR3 protein is one row after TCRdb ran MiXCR on the 5' RACE reads. The table has approximately 100,000 distinct CDR3 sequences, about 24% seen once. This chain uses TRBV18 with TRBJ1-2, with D perhaps matching TRBD1 (6 bases). The sample consisted of synovial fluid, either unsorted or a sorted T cell fraction (not recorded which). The source of this sequence is a male donor with ankylosing spondylitis. CDR3 bases: TGTGCCAGCTCACCCAACAGGGACGGCTACACCTTC. It is translated as CASSPNRDGYTF.